This is a list of T cell receptor beta chains from one sample in a study of T-cell reconstitution after alpha-beta-depleted transplantation in children. In TCRdb, the PCR reads were re-called with MiXCR into one record per CDR3 protein. The table records hundreds of thousands of distinct CDR3 sequences, around 9.6% of them present only once. The sample was PBMCs from the stem cell graft donor, taken from the stem cell graft. The receptor set was obtained from a human donor who donated a stem cell graft to a child with acute lymphoblastic leukemia. CDR3s include the opening cysteine and the closing phenylalanine or tryptophan. D genes are given only for firm matches. Clone size, where shown, is once, few, many, or a class for clones that have expanded.

v_gene	j_gene	d_gene	abundance	CDR3aa	CDR3nt
TRBV7-2	TRBJ2-2	NA	NA	CASSLGPRELFF	TGTGCCAGCAGCTTAGGGCCCCGGGAGCTGTTTTTT
TRBV7-9	TRBJ1-1	NA	few	CASSPTIGPVTEAFF	TGTGCCAGCAGCCCGACTATAGGGCCTGTGACTGAAGCTTTCTTT
TRBV7-2	TRBJ2-2	NA	many	CASSYPQGREDTGELFF	TGTGCCAGCAGCTACCCACAGGGTAGGGAAGACACCGGGGAGCTGTTTTTT
TRBV28	TRBJ2-5	TRBD2	many	CASSFSPGTSGGGYAYF	TGTGCCAGCAGTTTCTCACCTGGGACTAGCGGGGGGGGCTACGCGTACTTC
TRBV12-3/TRBV12-4	TRBJ1-6	NA	NA	CASNPWRNSPLHF	TGTGCCAGCAACCCTTGGAGAAATTCACCCCTCCACTTT
TRBV2	TRBJ2-3	NA	NA	CASSEGMGTDTQYF	TGTGCCAGCAGTGAAGGCATGGGAACAGATACGCAGTATTTT
TRBV11-1	TRBJ2-5	NA	NA	CASSFGAGETQYF	TGTGCCAGCAGCTTTGGGGCAGGAGAGACCCAGTACTTC
TRBV7-8	TRBJ2-5	TRBD2	NA	CASSLSLAGVQENQYF	TGTGCCAGCAGCTTAAGTCTAGCGGGGGTACAAGAGAACCAGTACTTC
TRBV5-1	TRBJ1-1	TRBD1	NA	CASTPDQGGTAEAFF	TGCGCCAGCACTCCCGATCAGGGGGGAACCGCTGAAGCTTTCTTT
TRBV5-1	TRBJ2-1	TRBD2	many	CASSLEGSGRNEQFF	TGCGCCAGCAGCTTGGAAGGTAGCGGGCGTAATGAGCAGTTCTTC
TRBV20-1	TRBJ2-6	NA	NA	CCASLPGANVLTF	TGCTGTGCTAGTCTACCTGGGGCCAACGTCCTGACTTTC
TRBV13	TRBJ2-1	NA	many	CASSRGADKQFF	TGTGCCAGCAGCCGCGGGGCAGACAAGCAGTTCTTC
TRBV29-1	TRBJ1-2	NA	NA	CSVEERGNYGYTF	TGCAGCGTTGAAGAACGGGGTAACTATGGCTACACCTTC
TRBV12-3/TRBV12-4	TRBJ2-7	NA	few	CASSLKGSGSYEQYF	TGTGCCAGCAGTTTGAAGGGTTCCGGGTCCTACGAGCAGTACTTC
TRBV29-1	TRBJ1-5	NA	many	CSVGDRSNQPQHF	TGCAGCGTCGGCGACAGGAGCAATCAGCCCCAGCATTTT
TRBV12-3/TRBV12-4	TRBJ2-5	TRBD2	many	CASSHRTGGTGETQYF	TGTGCCAGCAGCCACCGAACGGGAGGGACGGGAGAGACCCAGTACTTC
TRBV6-4	TRBJ2-3	NA	few	CASSDSRGTSTDTQYF	TGTGCCAGCAGTGACTCGAGAGGGACTAGCACAGATACGCAGTATTTT
TRBV12-3/TRBV12-4	TRBJ1-1	NA	many	CASRTDLGEAFF	TGTGCCAGCAGGACCGACCTCGGTGAAGCTTTCTTT